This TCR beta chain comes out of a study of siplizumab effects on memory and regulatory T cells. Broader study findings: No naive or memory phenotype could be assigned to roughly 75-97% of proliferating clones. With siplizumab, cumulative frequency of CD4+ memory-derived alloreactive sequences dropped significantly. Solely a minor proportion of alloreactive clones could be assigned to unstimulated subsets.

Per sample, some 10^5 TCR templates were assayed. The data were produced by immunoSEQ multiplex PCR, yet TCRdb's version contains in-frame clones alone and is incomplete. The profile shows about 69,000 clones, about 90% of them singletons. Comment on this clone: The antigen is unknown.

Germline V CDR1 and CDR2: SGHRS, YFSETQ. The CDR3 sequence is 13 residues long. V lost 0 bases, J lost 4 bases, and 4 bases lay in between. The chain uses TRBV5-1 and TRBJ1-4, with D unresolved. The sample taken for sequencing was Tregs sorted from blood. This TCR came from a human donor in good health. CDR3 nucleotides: TGCGCCAGCAGCTTGGGGGGTAATGAAAAACTGTTTTTT. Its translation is CASSLGGNEKLFF.